Below, 8 T cell receptor beta chains from the same sample are listed, as sequenced in a study of sequential checkpoint blockade in melanoma. TCRdb's copy holds only in-frame clones and misses some; the assay was immunoSEQ multiplex PCR. The sample holds under 40,000 clones, about 88% seen once. The treatment was: randomized to nivolumab then ipilimumab (arm A) or the reverse (arm B). The sample here was CD8+ T cells sorted from blood (inferred from file names), taken from a patient given nivolumab and ipilimumab in sequence. These receptors were obtained from a human donor with melanoma.

This chain uses TRBV5-6 with TRBJ1-1; D is perhaps TRBD1 (5 bases). CDR3 length: 15 residues. Germline-derived CDR1 and CDR2 are SGHDT and YYEEEE. V was pared by 7 bases and J by 1 base, with 17 bases between. This chain's CDR3 is CASGPSTETNTEAFF. The CDR3 coding sequence is TGTGCCAGCGGTCCTTCGACAGAAACGAACACTGAAGCTTTCTTT.

This chain links TRBV2 with TRBJ1-5, with D perhaps TRBD1 (6 bases). CDR1 SNHLY and CDR2 FYNNEI come from the germline V gene. The V and J ends lost 3 bases and 6 bases respectively, with 18 bases between them. The CDR3 loop spans 16 amino acids. CDR3 DNA: TGTGCCAGCAGTGATTGGGGCAGGGGAGCTGCTCAGCCCCAGCATTTT. Its protein is CASSDWGRGAAQPQHF.

The CDR3 spells CASSLGTGIYNEQFF. The CDR3 region has the DNA TGTGCCAGCAGCCTAGGGACAGGGATTTACAATGAGCAGTTCTTC. This chain connects TRBV7-9 to TRBJ2-1, with 9 positions matching TRBD1. Germline V gene sequence: CDR1 SEHNR, CDR2 FQNEAQ (reference sequence). Trimming took 5 bases from V and 4 from J; bases not matched to a gene: 6. The length of the CDR3 is 15 residues.

V usage is TRBV15 and J usage is TRBJ1-4; 9 bases line up with TRBD1. J was trimmed by 4 bases and V by 5 bases; bases with no gene match: 11. Germline V gene sequence: CDR1 LNHNV, CDR2 YYDKDF (reference sequence). The CDR3 has 17 amino acids. CDR3 nucleotide sequence: TGTGCCACCAGCGGGGACAGGGCGATTGCTTATAATGAAAAACTGTTTTTT. Its translation is CATSGDRAIAYNEKLFF.

This chain links TRBV9 with TRBJ1-2; 7 bases agree with TRBD1. The germline gives CDR1 SGDLS, CDR2 YYNGEE. Trimming took 7 bases from V and 4 from J; bases not matched to a gene: 7. The CDR3 runs to 13 residues. In DNA, the CDR3 is TGTGCCAGCCGAAACGGACAGGTCTATGGCTACACCTTC. This sequence encodes CASRNGQVYGYTF.

This clone is deemed medium-sized. The J gene is TRBJ1-3, the V gene TRBV5-8; D is unclear. V was shortened by 2 bases and J by 0 bases, with 6 bases between the two germline ends. Germline V gives CDR1 SGHTS, CDR2 YDEGEE. This CDR3 has 14 residues. CDR3 protein: CASSLFYSGNTIYF. The CDR3 DNA reads as TGTGCCAGCAGCTTATTCTACTCTGGAAACACCATATATTTT. Drawing the rest from reference TRBV5-8 and TRBJ1-3, the complete variable domain is EAGVTQSPTHLIKTRGQQATLRCSPISGHTSVYWYQQALGLGLQFLLWYDEGEERNRGNFPPRFSGRQFPNYSSELNVNALELEDSALYLCASSLFYSGNTIYFGEGSWLTVV.

The chain combines TRBV27 with TRBJ2-7, with 13 positions matching TRBD2. The CDR3 is 16 residues long. V lost 4 bases to trimming and J lost 3 bases; unmatched junction nucleotides: 6. Germline CDR1 MNHEY, CDR2 SMNVEV (reference sequence). CDR3 protein: CASSWGLAGRYYEQYV. DNA of the CDR3: TGTGCCAGCAGTTGGGGACTAGCGGGACGCTACTACGAGCAGTACGTC.

The rearrangement uses TRBV11-2 and TRBJ1-1; 7 bases are shared with TRBD1. Germline CDR1 reads SGHAT; CDR2 reads FQNNGV. CDR3 size: 14 residues. Trimming at V came to 4 bases and at J to 7 bases, leaving 9 bases not matched to a gene. CDR3 loop: CASSYSGGGYEAFF. The CDR3 coding sequence is TGTGCCAGCAGCTACTCCGGAGGGGGCTATGAAGCTTTCTTT.